This TCR beta chain was retrieved from a study of cytomegalovirus exposure and HLA in healthy donors. The table came from immunoSEQ multiplex PCR; TCRdb's copy has only in-frame clones and leaves some out. This sample has 120,000 or so clones, with around nine tenths found just once. To note about this clone: Its antigen is as yet unknown.

The V segment lost 6 bases and the J segment 4 bases; nucleotides outside the gene matches: 2. This CDR3 has 13 residues. Germline CDR1 MGHRA, CDR2 YSYEKL. Study observations and caveats: Some public TCRs appeared in many individuals, while most sequences were rare. Among the CMV-associated chains, three were confirmed in vitro as specific for CMV antigens.

Sequencing input: PBMCs. This clonotype originated in a woman in her 30s in good health and CMV-seropositive. The V gene is TRBV4-1, the J gene TRBJ2-2; TRBD2 agrees at 7 bases. Here the CDR3 reads CASRASGTGELFF. The CDR3 bases are TGCGCCAGCAGGGCTAGCGGCACCGGGGAGCTGTTTTTT.